This entry concerns a single T cell receptor beta chain. Sequenced by immunoSEQ multiplex PCR; TCRdb stores in-frame clones only, minus some. The top ten clones hold roughly 13% of a sample with about 140,000 clones, approximately 94% of them seen once. This sample is part of a study of control samples from healthy donors and cancer patients. V gave up 3 bases and J gave up 4 bases, with 15 bases separating them. CDR1 MNHEY and CDR2 SMNVEV come from the germline V gene (reference sequence). The CDR3 runs to 16 residues. The V gene is TRBV27, the J gene TRBJ2-2; the D gene is possibly TRBD2 (6 bases). This TCR came from a man between 35 and 55 years old in good health. The material sequenced was blood. The CDR3 spells CASSFRGKPRTGELFF. The CDR3 DNA follows: TGTGCCAGCAGTTTCCGGGGGAAGCCACGCACCGGGGAGCTGTTTTTT.